This T cell receptor (beta chain) was retrieved from a study of cytomegalovirus exposure and HLA in healthy donors (dated by TCRdb to about 2017). With regard to the full study: According to an earlier analysis of around 600 of the donors, some 180 million T cells yielded roughly 110 million unique TCR beta sequences and about 280 Gb of sequence data. An early release covering roughly 580 HLA-typed donors comprised about 290 gigabases of sequencing data and around 80 million unique TCR sequences. Of the roughly 400 genotyped donors, approximately 80% fell in the genetic ancestry cluster associated with self-reported Caucasian donors. The aim of the study was to test whether cataloging public T cell receptors could identify signatures of past pathogen exposure. The study used immunosequencing to profile the T cell repertoires of 666 subjects and linked those repertoires to cytomegalovirus serostatus. In addition to the first cohort of roughly 700 subjects, a separate validation cohort of 130 or so different subjects was used. To predict cytomegalovirus infection status, the study brought together high-throughput TCR immunosequencing, statistical association of individual TCRs with disease status, and machine learning. To study patterns of TCR occurrence, a later analysis re-analyzed previously published TCR beta repertoires from hundreds of donors and added high-resolution HLA genotyping. Rather than using new phenotypic data, the later analysis identified candidate immune exposures from TCR beta sequences and from how often those sequences occurred across donors. In an earlier analysis of 587 of the donors, high-throughput TCR beta sequencing was used to judge whether each TCR beta V gene segment behaved as functional or pseudogenic. Alongside the repertoire data, information on donor age, sex, ethnicity and CMV serostatus was compiled. Genome-wide SNP genotypes for about 60% of the 666 donors were used in a later genetic analysis, which treated that subset as a discovery cohort. All discovery cohort repertoires had been generated on a single sequencing platform. HLA typing included class I and class II loci at four-digit resolution. Typing coverage differed by locus: A, B, C, DRB1 and DQB1 were typed in roughly 620-630 donors, DQA1 in roughly 510, DPA1 in around 580, and DPB1 in about 450. Because of strong linkage in the cohort, five DR-DQ haplotypes were treated as single units for association and clustering. Among a few hundred genotyped donors of the cohort, an average of approximately 230,000 unique TCR beta nucleotide sequences were sequenced per donor, 15% to 20% of them non-productive. What the work shows at the level of the full study, not this receptor alone: A group of highly shared sequence variants was considered likely to be a technical artifact of the sequencing pipeline. For the cohort, immune exposure information was limited to CMV serostatus. According to a later analysis, TCR association rates differed among HLA loci, with DRB1 alleles showing the most associated TCRs and HLA-C alleles showing the fewest. Because counts were too low, seventeen rarely observed V segments, including chromosome 9 orphons, were left out of the earlier analysis of approximately 500 of the donors. In a later analysis, several top co-occurrence clusters were reported to appear linked to parvovirus B19, influenza, CMV and Epstein-Barr virus. In both the original and validation cohorts, the classifier was reported to diagnose cytomegalovirus status with high specificity and sensitivity. The presence/absence analyses assumed that sequencing depth was roughly uniform across donors, and that assumption may not be true. When HLA alleles, especially DR and DQ, strongly co-occurred, attributing TCR associations to individual alleles was difficult. A later genetic analysis associated a missense DCLRE1C variant with V-gene and J-gene trimming of TCR beta chains, and an independent cohort replicated the association. Most CMV-associated TCR beta chains appeared to be HLA-restricted in a later analysis, and the HLA associations seemed to be driven largely by CMV exposure. A further reported finding was that TCR beta sequences accurately predicted the HLA-A and HLA-B alleles for most subjects in the first cohort. The authors suggested that the approach could potentially be generalized to other disease states and immunological phenotypes. Most TCR sequences were observed very rarely across donors, whereas some public TCRs were present in many individuals. Linkage disequilibrium might explain the correlated functional status among segregating V segments, but an unknown experimental factor could not be ruled out. Only TCR beta chains were sequenced in this cohort, and the absence of alpha or paired-chain data limited detectable features. Specific HLA alleles were associated with around 18,000 TCR beta sequences at a false discovery rate of 0.05 in a later analysis. In vitro tests confirmed that a few of the cytomegalovirus-associated TCR beta chains recognize cytomegalovirus antigens. In a later analysis, HLA-associated TCR beta chains were found to be more clonally expanded and to have lower generation probabilities than equally common non-associated chains. Because the 87-base-pair reads could not distinguish some IMGT-functional V segments, including TRBV6-2 and TRBV6-3, those segments were excluded. Because some donors lacked HLA typing at each locus, the association tests relied only on the typed subset. A later genetic analysis reported fewer N-insertions in productive TCRs among donors in an Asian-associated ancestry cluster than the roughly 720-donor mean. Broadly in line with IMGT annotations, most TCR beta V segments showed up in productive rearrangements about 90% or about 30% of the time in an earlier analysis of several hundred of the donors. In the study, 164 TCR beta chains were listed as associated with cytomegalovirus.

Unmatched junction bases come to 12, with V trimmed by 4 bases and J by 6 bases. CDR1 and CDR2 are drawn from the germline V gene: SGHTA, FQGTGA. The CDR3 runs 16 amino acids, cysteine and phenylalanine included. Only the CDR3 DNA is retained, 48 bases long and in frame from the first base. The library was generated by the immunoSEQ multiplex PCR assay. A mixture of 60 forward primers for TCR Vbeta segments and 13 reverse primers for TCR Jbeta segments was used in the multiplex PCR. The CDR3 region of rearranged TCR beta genes was amplified from genomic DNA by a multiplex PCR assay. The amplified TCR beta libraries were sequenced on the Illumina HiSeq System as 87-base-pair reads. On the authors' methods: A later analysis tallied some 79 million unique TCR beta chains across the 660 or so repertoires, and approximately 12 million of those chains were shared by two or more donors. A nearest-neighbor algorithm error-corrected the raw reads and collapsed the reads into unique sequences, merging closely related sequences to remove PCR and sequencing errors. V, D and J gene segments were assigned by aligning CDR3 sequences to IMGT reference sequences. For a sequence to be retained, a match of at least six nucleotides was required to both a V gene segment and a J gene segment. A rearrangement counted as productive if the CDR3 had no stop codons and remained in frame with V and J, and every other rearrangement counted as non-productive. CDR3 was defined by IMGT convention, running from the second conserved V-encoded cysteine to the conserved J-encoded phenylalanine. Sequences without an unambiguous match to a single V gene segment were excluded from the earlier analysis of almost 600 of the donors. An earlier analysis of several hundred of the donors called V segments functional above 56.7% productive rearrangements and segregating when the between-donor standard deviation exceeded 5%. A statistical classification framework was developed to diagnose cytomegalovirus status using the catalog of TCR beta chain sequences. In a later analysis, TCR nucleotide sequences were compared against IMGT/GENE-DB human TR gene sequences so that V and J genes could be assigned. Using the TCRdist pipeline, a later analysis assigned CDR3 sequences along with most-parsimonious VDJ recombination scenarios. In a later analysis, each TCR beta chain was defined by its CDR3 amino acid sequence together with its V-gene family, and reads lacking a unique V-gene family were excluded. In a later analysis, 450 to 600 highly shared, low-generation-probability nucleotide sequences were removed to address suspected cross-contamination and a sequencing artifact. A later analysis calculated a clonal expansion index for each public chain from normalized within-repertoire ranks of inferred template counts. Generation probabilities in a later analysis came from a VDJ recombination model fitted to out-of-frame rearrangements, and those results were checked against IGoR. In a later analysis, hypergeometric tests were used to score TCR-TCR, TCR-HLA and TCR-CMV co-occurrence, with a repertoire-size bias correction applied to TCR pairs. A later analysis estimated false discovery rates by permuting HLA or CMV assignments 20 times. In a later analysis, co-occurring TCRs were grouped using DBSCAN, and TCRdist sequence similarity was added for clustering within HLA-allele-positive subsets. Repertoires with fewer than 30,000 or more than 120,000 public chains were left out of co-occurrence clustering, as were four to six repertoires with anomalous nucleotide sharing. TCRdb stores this immuneACCESS table with in-frame sequences only. Part of the clones is absent; in the studies checked, under half of the shortfall reflects unresolved V genes, and no reason is known for the rest. D and trimming were read from the DNA, whereas the V and J calls and clone size are those reported in that table. This sample comprises roughly 150,000 clones, about 75% of them detected only once. Roughly 1.7% of the sample lies in the top ten.

The cohort consisted of 600 to 700 healthy bone marrow donors. At the time of sampling, all cohort members were nominally healthy, though unrecorded immune exposures were likely present. The donor tested CMV seronegative and was one of the 352 seronegative cohort members. A peripheral blood sample was collected from each donor, and TCR beta sequencing was performed on peripheral blood mononuclear cells. The Qiagen DNeasy Blood Extraction Kit was used to extract genomic DNA from the blood cell samples. As regards this clone: Which antigen it targets is not known. The record has no base qualities; no much larger clone is one base away.

Sequences were obtained from PBMCs. This receptor was identified in a woman in her thirties in good health and CMV-seronegative. This sequence uses TRBV7-3 and TRBJ2-1, and TRBD2 matches 7 of the central bases. The DNA sequence is TGTGCCAGCAGCTCCTATGGGACTACCCCTCCCAATGAGCAGTTCTTC. Its protein product is CASSSYGTTPPNEQFF. The CDR3 plus the reference TRBV7-3 and TRBJ2-1 genes for the other parts give the full variable domain: GAGVSQTPSNKVTEKGKYVELRCDPISGHTALYWYRQSLGQGPEFLIYFQGTGAADDSGLPNDRFFAVRPEGSVSTLKIQRTERGDSAVYLCASSSYGTTPPNEQFFGPGTRLTVL.